This is a list of T cell receptor beta chains from one sample in a study of response to subunit inactivated influenza vaccine. TCRdb recomputed calls from the RT-PCR reads with MiXCR, one row per CDR3 protein. The top ten hold 10% of the sample, which has 550,000 to 650,000 distinct CDR3 sequences, approximately 12% seen once. Sequencing was performed on PBMCs from blood, taken on the day of vaccination. The receptors come from a man over 45 who received an inactivated influenza vaccine. CDR3s include the opening cysteine and the closing phenylalanine or tryptophan. Each record gives: clone size, J gene, V gene, D gene, CDR3 protein, CDR3 DNA. The D gene is left open where the match is weak. The size entry is marked missing in some rows and otherwise reads once, few, many or a size class.

few	TRBJ1-2	TRBV12-3/TRBV12-4	-	CASSLRDTYGYTF	TGTGCCAGCAGTTTAAGGGATACCTATGGCTACACCTTC
many	TRBJ1-2	TRBV10-1	-	CASSGGRSYYGYTF	TGCGCCAGCAGCGGGGGACGGTCTTACTATGGCTACACCTTC
many	TRBJ1-6	TRBV4-3	TRBD1	CASSQEWTGGNSPLHF	TGCGCCAGCAGCCAAGAGTGGACAGGGGGAAATTCACCCCTCCACTTT
many	TRBJ2-3	TRBV7-2	TRBD2	CASGVAAGRVDTQYF	TGTGCCAGCGGCGTCGCGGCGGGGAGGGTCGATACGCAGTATTTT
-	TRBJ2-7	TRBV20-1	-	CSARSDSGATYEQYF	TGCAGTGCTAGATCAGATTCTGGGGCGACCTACGAGCAGTACTTC
-	TRBJ1-2	TRBV20-1	-	CSADRTANYGYTF	TGCAGTGCTGACCGGACAGCTAACTATGGCTACACCTTC
many	TRBJ2-7	TRBV3-1	TRBD2	CASSDLGGREQYF	TGTGCCAGCAGCGACCTGGGAGGGCGTGAGCAGTACTTC
many	TRBJ2-2	TRBV27	TRBD2	CASSQTLAVNTGELFF	TGTGCCAGCAGCCAGACACTAGCGGTCAACACCGGGGAGCTGTTTTTT
-	TRBJ2-1	TRBV20-1	-	CSARDGERRGEQFF	TGCAGTGCTAGGGACGGAGAACGGCGGGGTGAGCAGTTCTTC
-	TRBJ1-5	TRBV4-2	-	CAAGADGYSNQPQHF	TGTGCCGCGGGCGCCGACGGGTATAGCAATCAGCCCCAGCATTTT
many	TRBJ1-5	TRBV20-1	-	CSARGDNNQPQHF	TGCAGTGCTAGGGGGGACAACAATCAGCCCCAGCATTTT
-	TRBJ1-1	TRBV19	-	CASSPGLPNTEAFF	TGTGCCAGTAGTCCTGGACTCCCGAACACTGAAGCTTTCTTT
few	TRBJ2-1	TRBV27	-	CASSPSWNEQFF	TGTGCCAGCAGCCCCTCGTGGAATGAGCAGTTCTTC
-	TRBJ2-3	TRBV30	-	CAWTPNPRADTQYF	TGTGCCTGGACCCCCAACCCGAGGGCAGATACGCAGTATTTT
-	TRBJ2-3	TRBV5-1	TRBD2	CASKSVAGSDTQYF	TGCGCCAGCAAATCGGTAGCGGGATCAGATACGCAGTATTTT
few	TRBJ1-5	TRBV6-6	-	CASRIGGQPQHF	TGTGCCAGTAGAATCGGCGGACAGCCCCAGCATTTT
-	TRBJ2-7	TRBV20-1	TRBD1	CSASSDRGSEQYF	TGCAGTGCTAGTTCGGACAGGGGTTCCGAGCAGTACTTC
many	TRBJ2-7	TRBV10-3	-	CAIFNPGHSYEQYF	TGTGCCATCTTCAATCCAGGCCACTCCTACGAGCAGTACTTC
-	TRBJ2-2	TRBV20-1	TRBD2	CSARTGTSGRANTGELFF	TGCAGTGCTAGGACCGGGACTAGCGGACGGGCGAACACCGGGGAGCTGTTTTTT
-	TRBJ2-2	TRBV5-1	-	CASSPAGHLLNTGELFF	TGCGCCAGCAGCCCCGCCGGACACCTTTTGAACACCGGGGAGCTGTTTTTT
-	TRBJ2-7	TRBV10-3	-	CAISESIFVKTYEQYF	TGTGCCATCAGTGAGTCTATATTCGTGAAAACCTACGAGCAGTACTTC
-	TRBJ2-1	TRBV12-5	TRBD1	CASGLDRSHEQFF	TGTGCTAGTGGCCTGGACAGGAGCCATGAGCAGTTCTTC
few	TRBJ2-7	TRBV30	-	CASSGQSSYEQYF	TGTGCCTCGTCGGGACAAAGCTCCTACGAGCAGTACTTC
few	TRBJ2-7	TRBV12-3/TRBV12-4	TRBD1	CASSFDPNQRTGPPYEQYF	TGTGCCAGCAGTTTCGACCCGAATCAACGGACAGGGCCTCCTTACGAGCAGTACTTC
many	TRBJ2-3	TRBV7-8	-	CASSFLGVSTDTQYF	TGTGCCAGCAGCTTCCTGGGCGTCAGCACAGATACGCAGTATTTT
many	TRBJ1-2	TRBV7-2	TRBD1	CASSNTRTGGTYGYTF	TGTGCCAGCAGCAACACCCGGACAGGGGGAACCTATGGCTACACCTTC
many	TRBJ2-3	TRBV29-1	-	CSVDVASTDTQYF	TGCAGCGTTGATGTGGCTAGCACAGATACGCAGTATTTT
many	TRBJ1-1	TRBV12-3/TRBV12-4	-	CASSLRGWTEAFF	TGTGCCAGCAGTTTAAGGGGGTGGACTGAAGCTTTCTTT
few	TRBJ2-7	TRBV2	-	CASTGGVRDSPSYEQYF	TGTGCCAGCACAGGGGGGGTTCGGGACAGTCCCTCCTACGAGCAGTACTTC
-	TRBJ1-1	TRBV12-3/TRBV12-4	-	CASNLQGPTEAFF	TGTGCCAGCAACCTACAGGGACCCACTGAAGCTTTCTTT
-	TRBJ1-1	TRBV3-1	-	CASSQVRTEAFF	TGTGCCAGCAGCCAAGTTCGGACAGAAGCTTTCTTT
-	TRBJ2-1	TRBV20-1	TRBD2	CSARPVAGVDNEQFF	TGCAGTGCTAGACCCGTAGCGGGAGTAGACAATGAGCAGTTCTTC
few	TRBJ1-1	TRBV28	-	CASSSPGTLEGEAFF	TGTGCCAGCAGTTCTCCCGGGACCCTAGAAGGGGAAGCTTTCTTT
once	TRBJ2-1	TRBV7-2	-	CASSFRRGVYNEQFF	TGTGCCAGCAGCTTTAGGCGGGGTGTTTACAATGAGCAGTTCTTC
-	TRBJ1-4	TRBV4-3	TRBD1	CASSRTGQGNEKLFF	TGCGCCAGCAGCCGAACGGGACAGGGGAATGAAAAACTGTTTTTT
many	TRBJ2-5	TRBV5-1	TRBD1	CASRQGQGRETQYF	TGCGCCAGCAGACAGGGACAGGGCCGAGAGACCCAGTACTTC
many	TRBJ2-3	TRBV20-1	-	CSARDPVGGTDTQYF	TGCAGTGCTAGAGATCCCGTGGGAGGCACAGATACGCAGTATTTT
few	TRBJ2-7	TRBV29-1	TRBD1	CSVGGQGDSYEQYF	TGCAGCGTTGGGGGACAGGGGGATAGTTACGAGCAGTACTTC
few	TRBJ2-7	TRBV11-2	-	CASSLFPAGNEQYF	TGTGCCAGCAGCTTATTCCCGGCAGGGAACGAGCAGTACTTC
many	TRBJ2-2	TRBV4-3	-	CASSQDHWGTGELFF	TGCGCCAGCAGCCAAGATCATTGGGGGACCGGGGAGCTGTTTTTT
-	TRBJ2-2	TRBV6-2/TRBV6-3	-	CASSARGGGNTGELFF	TGTGCCAGCAGTGCCCGAGGGGGGGGAAACACCGGGGAGCTGTTTTTT
-	TRBJ2-6	TRBV12-3/TRBV12-4	-	CASSARVSGANVLTF	TGTGCCAGCTCTGCGAGGGTCTCTGGGGCCAACGTCCTGACTTTC
-	TRBJ2-7	TRBV12-5	TRBD1	CASGLTGSSSYEQYF	TGTGCTAGTGGCCTGACAGGGAGCAGCTCCTACGAGCAGTACTTC
-	TRBJ2-7	TRBV27	-	CASSSGDFWGTSYEQYF	TGTGCCAGCAGTTCTGGGGACTTTTGGGGAACGTCCTACGAGCAGTACTTC
few	TRBJ1-1	TRBV7-2	-	CASSPRSGQLTEAFF	TGTGCCAGCAGCCCCCGGTCAGGGCAGCTAACTGAAGCTTTCTTT
-	TRBJ2-5	TRBV4-3	-	CASSQVAGGSVWETQYF	TGCGCCAGCAGCCAAGTAGCCGGGGGCTCGGTTTGGGAGACCCAGTACTTC
few	TRBJ2-5	TRBV19	-	CASSPGGTQETQYF	TGTGCCAGTAGCCCGGGCGGAACCCAAGAGACCCAGTACTTC
few	TRBJ2-7	TRBV11-2	-	CASSLDPSGRSYEQYF	TGTGCCAGCAGCTTAGATCCGAGCGGTCGCTCCTACGAGCAGTACTTC
many	TRBJ2-7	TRBV28	-	CASSPTSSYEQYF	TGCGCCAGCAGCCCGACCAGCTCCTACGAGCAGTACTTC
few	TRBJ2-5	TRBV5-1	-	CASSLRHLGETQYF	TGCGCCAGCAGCTTGAGACACCTGGGAGAGACCCAGTACTTC
few	TRBJ1-4	TRBV27	-	CASSNPRAEKLFF	TGTGCCAGCAGTAACCCCAGGGCTGAAAAACTGTTTTTT
many	TRBJ2-1	TRBV7-8	-	CASSLVLMTSYNEQFF	TGTGCCAGCAGCTTAGTTCTTATGACCTCCTACAATGAGCAGTTCTTC
few	TRBJ2-1	TRBV7-2	-	CASSFNLNEQFF	TGTGCCAGCAGCTTCAATCTAAATGAGCAGTTCTTC
few	TRBJ2-1	TRBV6-5	-	CASSYSLTHEQFF	TGTGCCAGCAGTTACTCCCTAACCCATGAGCAGTTCTTC